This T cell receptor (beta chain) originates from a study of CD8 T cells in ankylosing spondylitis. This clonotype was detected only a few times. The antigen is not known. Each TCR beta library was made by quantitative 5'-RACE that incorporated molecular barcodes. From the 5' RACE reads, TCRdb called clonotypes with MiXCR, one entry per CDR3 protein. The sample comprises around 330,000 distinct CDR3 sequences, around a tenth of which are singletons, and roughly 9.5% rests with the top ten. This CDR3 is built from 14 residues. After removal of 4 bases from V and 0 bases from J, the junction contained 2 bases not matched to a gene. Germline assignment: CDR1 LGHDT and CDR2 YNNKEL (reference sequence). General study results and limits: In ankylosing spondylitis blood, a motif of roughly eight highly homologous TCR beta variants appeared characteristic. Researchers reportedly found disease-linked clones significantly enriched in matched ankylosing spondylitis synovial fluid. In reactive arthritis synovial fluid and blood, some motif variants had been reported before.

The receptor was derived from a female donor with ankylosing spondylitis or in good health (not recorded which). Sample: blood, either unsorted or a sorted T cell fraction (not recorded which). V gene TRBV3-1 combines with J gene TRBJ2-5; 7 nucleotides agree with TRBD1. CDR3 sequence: CASSRGTDQETQYF. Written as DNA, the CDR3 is TGTGCCAGCAGCCGAGGGACAGACCAAGAGACCCAGTACTTC.